This is a list of T cell receptor beta chains from one sample in a study of cytomegalovirus exposure and HLA in healthy donors. Data came from immunoSEQ multiplex PCR; TCRdb stores just in-frame clones and leaves some out. The table records about 65,000 clones, approximately 78% of them present only once. The sample was PBMCs. All receptors come from a girl aged 10 to 17 in good health and CMV-seropositive. Each CDR3 is given without its conserved first and last residue. Each record gives: V gene, J gene, CDR3 protein.

TRBV7-9	TRBJ2-1	ASSFPLAGTYNEQF
TRBV7-7	TRBJ2-7	ASSLAGGEEQY
TRBV19	TRBJ1-5	ASSIRTGGVLIYSNQPQH
TRBV28	TRBJ2-3	ASSPGTGSDTQY
TRBV29-1	TRBJ1-1	SVEDREQYLTF
TRBV4-1	TRBJ2-5	ASSQGRGQGQETQY
TRBV6-5	TRBJ1-2	ASSYLSGTLREGYT
TRBV30	TRBJ1-4	AWKGAWNEKLF
TRBV5-1	TRBJ2-7	ASSVELGTSREQY
TRBV4-3	TRBJ2-6	ASSQVGPGGGANVLT